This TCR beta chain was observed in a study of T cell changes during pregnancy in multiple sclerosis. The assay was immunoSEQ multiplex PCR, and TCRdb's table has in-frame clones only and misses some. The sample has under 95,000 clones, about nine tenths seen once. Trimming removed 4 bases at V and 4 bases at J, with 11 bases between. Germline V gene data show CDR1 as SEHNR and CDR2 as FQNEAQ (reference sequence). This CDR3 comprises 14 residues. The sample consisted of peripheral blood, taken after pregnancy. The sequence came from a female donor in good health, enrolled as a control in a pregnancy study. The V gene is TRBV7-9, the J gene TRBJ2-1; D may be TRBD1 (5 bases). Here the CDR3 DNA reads TGTGCCAGCAGCTATAGGGGCAGTTACAATGAGCAGTTCTTC. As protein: CASSYRGSYNEQFF.